Included here is one T cell receptor beta chain sequence, with context. The germline CDR1 and CDR2 sequences are MGHDK and SYGVNS. This CDR3 contains 15 residues. V was shortened by 3 bases and J by 6 bases, with 15 bases between the two germline ends. This sample is part of a study of T cell changes during pregnancy in multiple sclerosis. Profiled with immunoSEQ multiplex PCR; TCRdb holds only in-frame clones, not every one. This table holds around 80,000 clones, under 95% found once. This TCR was sampled from a female donor with multiple sclerosis, enrolled in a pregnancy study. This specimen consisted of peripheral blood, obtained before pregnancy. J is TRBJ2-1 and V is TRBV25-1, with D maybe TRBD1 (6 bases). The CDR3 reads CASSDTSPGVNEQFF. The CDR3 DNA follows: TGTGCCAGCAGTGACACTAGTCCAGGGGTCAATGAGCAGTTCTTC.